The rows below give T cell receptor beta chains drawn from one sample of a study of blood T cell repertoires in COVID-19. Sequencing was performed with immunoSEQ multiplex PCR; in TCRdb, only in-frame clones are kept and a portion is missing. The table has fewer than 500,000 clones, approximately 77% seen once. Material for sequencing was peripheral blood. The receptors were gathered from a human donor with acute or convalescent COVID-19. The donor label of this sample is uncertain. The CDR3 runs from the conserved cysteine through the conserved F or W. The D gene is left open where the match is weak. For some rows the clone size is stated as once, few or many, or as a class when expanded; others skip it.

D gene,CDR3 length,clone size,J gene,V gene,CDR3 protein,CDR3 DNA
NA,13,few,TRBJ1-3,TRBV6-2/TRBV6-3,CASSTGTRNTIYF,TGTGCCAGCAGTACCGGGACAAGAAACACCATATATTTT
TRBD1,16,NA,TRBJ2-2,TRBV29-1,CSVRGDGQGSTGELFF,TGCAGCGTCCGAGGGGATGGACAGGGGAGCACCGGGGAGCTGTTTTTT
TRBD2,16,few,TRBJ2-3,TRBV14,CASSQKRGLRTDTQYF,TGTGCCAGCAGCCAGAAGCGGGGACTTCGCACAGATACGCAGTATTTT
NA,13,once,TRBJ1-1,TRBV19,CASSSQVNTEAFF,TGTGCCAGTAGTTCGCAGGTTAACACTGAAGCTTTCTTT
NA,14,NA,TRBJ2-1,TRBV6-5,CASSYMASYNEQFF,TGTGCCAGCAGTTACATGGCTAGCTACAATGAGCAGTTCTTC
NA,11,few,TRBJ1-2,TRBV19,CASSRNYGYTF,TGTGCCAGTAGTCGGAACTATGGCTACACCTTC
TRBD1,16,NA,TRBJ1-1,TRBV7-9,CASSPSPGQKNTEAFF,TGTGCCAGCAGCCCCAGTCCGGGACAGAAGAACACTGAAGCTTTCTTT
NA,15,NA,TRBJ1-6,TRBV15,CATSIGGNGDSPLHF,TGTGCCACCAGCATCGGGGGGAACGGAGATTCACCCCTCCACTTT
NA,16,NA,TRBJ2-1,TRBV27,CASSLEAPSSYNEQFF,TGTGCCAGCAGTTTAGAAGCACCGAGCTCCTACAATGAGCAGTTCTTC
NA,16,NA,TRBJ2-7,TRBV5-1,CASSLAAELGPYEQYF,TGCGCCAGCAGCTTGGCCGCCGAGCTGGGGCCCTACGAGCAGTACTTC
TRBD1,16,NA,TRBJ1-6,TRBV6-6,CASSRGTGGAYSPLHF,TGTGCCAGCAGCCGGGGGACAGGGGGCGCCTATTCACCCCTCCACTTT
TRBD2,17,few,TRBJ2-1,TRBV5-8,CASSFSGWGGSTNEQFF,TGTGCCAGCAGCTTCAGCGGCTGGGGCGGGAGTACTAATGAGCAGTTCTTC
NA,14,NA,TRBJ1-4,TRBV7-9,CASSQELYNEKLFF,TGTGCCAGCAGCCAAGAGCTTTATAATGAAAAACTGTTTTTT
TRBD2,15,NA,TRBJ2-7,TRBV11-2,CASSPTSGGTYEQYF,TGTGCCAGCAGCCCGACTAGCGGGGGGACCTACGAGCAGTACTTC
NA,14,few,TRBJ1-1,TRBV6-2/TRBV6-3,CASSTPIVNTEAFF,TGTGCCAGCAGTACCCCTATCGTGAACACTGAAGCTTTCTTT
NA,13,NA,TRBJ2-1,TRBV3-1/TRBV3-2,CASSPPSVNEQFF,TGTGCCAGCAGCCCCCCTAGCGTCAATGAGCAGTTCTTC
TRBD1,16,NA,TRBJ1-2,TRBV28,CASSFRSPGGLGGYTF,TGTGCCAGCAGTTTTCGTTCCCCAGGGGGCCTAGGTGGCTACACCTTC
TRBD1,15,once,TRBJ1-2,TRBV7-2,CASSLAGTGGYGYTF,TGTGCCAGCAGCTTAGCCGGGACAGGGGGCTATGGCTACACCTTC
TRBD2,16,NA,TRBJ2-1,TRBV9,CASSTPRLAGEVEQFF,TGTGCCAGCAGCACCCCCCGACTAGCGGGAGAGGTTGAGCAGTTCTTC
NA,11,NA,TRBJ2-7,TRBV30,CAWRRGVWQYF,TGTGCCTGGCGGAGGGGAGTGTGGCAGTACTTC
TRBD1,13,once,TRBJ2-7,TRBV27,CASSQGASYEQYF,TGTGCCAGCAGTCAGGGGGCCTCCTACGAGCAGTACTTC
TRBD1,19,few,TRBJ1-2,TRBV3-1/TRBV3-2,CASSQVLLDRAGLNYGYTF,TGTGCCAGCAGCCAAGTCCTGCTGGACAGGGCCGGCCTTAACTATGGCTACACCTTC
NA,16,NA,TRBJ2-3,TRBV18,CASSPFVRGSTDTQYF,TGTGCCAGCTCACCATTTGTCCGAGGAAGCACAGATACGCAGTATTTT
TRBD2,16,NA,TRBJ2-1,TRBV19,CASRNLGGGSEYEQFF,TGTGCCAGTAGAAATTTGGGTGGCGGGAGTGAGTATGAGCAGTTCTTC
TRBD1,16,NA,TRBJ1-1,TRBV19,CASSGGTGRARSEAFF,TGTGCCAGTAGTGGGGGGACAGGGAGGGCCAGATCTGAAGCTTTCTTT
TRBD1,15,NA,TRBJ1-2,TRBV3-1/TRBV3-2,CASSPADRGSNGYTF,TGTGCCAGCAGCCCCGCGGACAGGGGATCCAATGGCTACACCTTC
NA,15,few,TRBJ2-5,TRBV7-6,CASSLVRTAKETQYF,TGTGCCAGCAGCTTAGTTAGGACAGCCAAGGAGACCCAGTACTTC
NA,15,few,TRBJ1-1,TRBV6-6,CASKYSGGGDTEAFF,TGTGCCAGCAAGTATTCGGGGGGCGGCGACACTGAAGCTTTCTTT
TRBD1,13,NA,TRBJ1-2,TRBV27,CASSLDRGYGYTF,TGTGCCAGCAGCCTTGACAGGGGCTATGGCTACACCTTC
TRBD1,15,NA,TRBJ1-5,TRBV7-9,CASSLGQGVNQPQHF,TGTGCCAGCAGCTTAGGGCAGGGGGTCAATCAGCCCCAGCATTTT
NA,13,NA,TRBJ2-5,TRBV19,CASSIWQQETQYF,TGTGCCAGTAGTATATGGCAGCAAGAGACCCAGTACTTC
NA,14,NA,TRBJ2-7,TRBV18,CASSPYDRAYEQYF,TGTGCCAGCTCACCATACGACAGAGCCTACGAGCAGTACTTC
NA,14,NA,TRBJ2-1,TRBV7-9,CASSLRDTYNEQFF,TGTGCCAGCAGCTTGAGGGACACCTACAATGAGCAGTTCTTC
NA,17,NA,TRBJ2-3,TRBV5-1,CASSPWVGLASTDTQYF,TGCGCCAGCAGCCCTTGGGTTGGGTTAGCCTCCACAGATACGCAGTATTTT
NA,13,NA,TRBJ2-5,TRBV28,CASRSTGTSTQYF,TGTGCCAGCAGGAGCACAGGTACATCGACCCAGTACTTC
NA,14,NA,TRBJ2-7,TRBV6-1,CASSDIGGVYEQYF,TGTGCCAGCAGTGATATAGGGGGTGTCTACGAGCAGTACTTC
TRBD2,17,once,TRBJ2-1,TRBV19,CASSIDLRLAGDNEQFF,TGTGCCAGTAGTATAGACCTCAGGCTAGCGGGGGACAATGAGCAGTTCTTC
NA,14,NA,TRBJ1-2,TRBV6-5,CASSTAQGNYGYTF,TGTGCCAGCAGTACCGCTCAGGGAAACTATGGCTACACCTTC
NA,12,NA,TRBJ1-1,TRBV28,CASREQGSEAFF,TGTGCCAGCAGGGAACAGGGCTCTGAAGCTTTCTTT
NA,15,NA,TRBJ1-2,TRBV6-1,CASSEASRTKHGYTF,TGTGCCAGCAGTGAAGCGTCGAGGACTAAGCATGGCTACACCTTC
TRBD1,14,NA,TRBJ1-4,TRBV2,CASSRTGFREKLFF,TGTGCCAGCAGTCGGACAGGGTTTCGGGAAAAACTGTTTTTT
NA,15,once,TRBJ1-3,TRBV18,CASSPDSLSGNTIYF,TGTGCCAGCTCACCGGACAGTTTATCCGGAAACACCATATATTTT
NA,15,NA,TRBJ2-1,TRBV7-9,CASSLEGNRHNEQFF,TGTGCCAGCAGCTTAGAGGGGAATAGACACAATGAGCAGTTCTTC
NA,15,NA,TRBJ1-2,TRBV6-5,CASMGGNTGSDGYTF,TGTGCCAGCATGGGCGGGAACACGGGTAGTGATGGCTACACCTTC
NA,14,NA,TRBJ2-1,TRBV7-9,CASSNRDSYNEQFF,TGTGCCAGCAGCAACCGGGACTCTTACAATGAGCAGTTCTTC
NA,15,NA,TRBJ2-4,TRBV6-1,CASSDGPGAGNIQYF,TGTGCCAGCAGTGATGGTCCAGGGGCCGGAAACATTCAGTACTTC
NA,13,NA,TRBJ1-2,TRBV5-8,CASSETGHYGYTF,TGTGCCAGCAGCGAGACAGGACACTATGGCTACACCTTC
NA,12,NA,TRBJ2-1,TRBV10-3,CAISDRGNEQFF,TGTGCCATCAGTGACAGGGGCAATGAGCAGTTCTTC
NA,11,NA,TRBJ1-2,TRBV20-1,CSAKRSYGYTF,TGCAGTGCTAAACGGAGCTATGGCTACACCTTC
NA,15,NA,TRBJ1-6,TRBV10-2,CASSERGSGRSPLHF,TGCGCCAGCAGTGAAAGAGGGTCTGGGAGGTCACCCCTCCACTTT
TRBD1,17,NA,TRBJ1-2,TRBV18,CASSPGIGQGGVYGYTF,TGTGCCAGCTCACCCGGAATTGGACAGGGGGGAGTTTACGGCTACACCTTC
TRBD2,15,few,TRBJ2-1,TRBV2,CASSVGTTSYNEQFF,TGTGCCAGCAGTGTGGGGACTACCTCCTACAATGAGCAGTTCTTC
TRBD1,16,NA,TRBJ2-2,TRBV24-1,CATSEHGTGATGELFF,TGTGCCACCAGTGAACACGGGACAGGGGCCACCGGGGAGCTGTTTTTT